This T cell receptor beta chain comes out of a study of T cells in Graves' hyperthyroidism and ophthalmopathy. RNA transcripts served as the template for amplifying TCR beta CDR3 regions. HTBI primers were the set used in a first-round RT-PCR of the TCR CDR3. In TCRdb, the multiplex PCR reads were re-called with MiXCR into one record per CDR3 protein. Of approximately 300,000 distinct CDR3 sequences listed, about 15% are singletons. The V gene's germline CDR1 is SGHTA and CDR2 FQGNSA. This CDR3 has 13 residues. V lost 5 bases and J 3 bases, leaving 11 bases between the germline ends. This clonotype appeared a few times. The antigen is undetermined. Study findings and constraints: Through a model of 13 V-J features, ophthalmopathy was separated from stable hyperthyroidism.

The source is a woman aged 55-75 years with Graves' ophthalmopathy. Material: blood. V gene TRBV7-2 combines with J gene TRBJ2-7; possible D gene TRBD1, 5 bases. The CDR3 here is CASSHRNGYEQYF. Here the CDR3 DNA reads TGTGCCAGCAGCCACAGGAATGGCTACGAGCAGTACTTC.